The rows below give T cell receptor beta chains drawn from one sample of a study of cytomegalovirus exposure and HLA in healthy donors. Method: immunoSEQ multiplex PCR; TCRdb's copy keeps in-frame clones and lacks some. This table holds around 160,000 clones, 75% to 85% found once. The material sequenced was PBMCs. Receptor source: a male donor in good health and CMV-seropositive. CDR3s include the opening cysteine and the closing phenylalanine or tryptophan. Fields, in order: V gene, clone size, J gene, D gene, CDR3 protein, CDR3 DNA. The D gene is left open where the match is weak. Some rows have no size entry. The others give once, few or many, or a class for an expanded clone.

V: TRBV7-9
size: -
J: TRBJ2-1
D: -
CDR3: CASSPVRGAGYEQFF
DNA: TGTGCCAGCAGCCCAGTTCGGGGGGCGGGCTATGAGCAGTTCTTC

V: TRBV2
size: few
J: TRBJ1-5
D: -
CDR3: CASRAGILNQPQHF
DNA: TGTGCCAGCAGGGCAGGAATTCTCAATCAGCCCCAGCATTTT

V: TRBV12-2
size: -
J: TRBJ1-5
D: -
CDR3: CASRLGAGKNQPQHF
DNA: TGTGCAAGTCGCTTAGGGGCAGGGAAGAATCAGCCCCAGCATTTT

V: TRBV5-4
size: -
J: TRBJ2-1
D: TRBD2
CDR3: CASSLGLAGGNEQFF
DNA: TGTGCCAGCAGCTTGGGACTAGCGGGGGGGAATGAGCAGTTCTTC

V: TRBV19
size: few
J: TRBJ1-1
D: -
CDR3: CASIRGGGSRENTEAFF
DNA: TGTGCCAGTATTCGGGGGGGCGGATCTCGAGAAAACACTGAAGCTTTCTTT

V: TRBV2
size: -
J: TRBJ1-6
D: TRBD1
CDR3: CASSPRTTGNSPLHF
DNA: TGTGCCAGCAGTCCACGAACGACAGGGAATTCACCCCTCCACTTT

V: TRBV18
size: -
J: TRBJ1-5
D: TRBD1
CDR3: CASSPSDRGNGNQPQHF
DNA: TGTGCCAGCTCACCCTCGGACAGGGGAAATGGCAATCAGCCCCAGCATTTT

V: TRBV4-1
size: -
J: TRBJ2-3
D: TRBD2
CDR3: CASSQPLLADGADTQYF
DNA: TGCGCCAGCAGCCAGCCTTTACTAGCGGATGGCGCAGATACGCAGTATTTT

V: TRBV2
size: few
J: TRBJ2-6
D: -
CDR3: CASGAASSGANVLTF
DNA: TGTGCCAGCGGGGCCGCAAGCTCCGGGGCCAACGTCCTGACTTTC

V: TRBV6-1
size: -
J: TRBJ2-1
D: TRBD2
CDR3: CASSELAGGYNEQFF
DNA: TGTGCCAGCAGTGAACTAGCGGGGGGGTACAATGAGCAGTTCTTC

V: TRBV5-1
size: -
J: TRBJ1-3
D: -
CDR3: CASSEAGGPGNTIYF
DNA: TGCGCCAGCAGTGAAGCGGGGGGACCTGGAAACACCATATATTTT

V: TRBV6-5
size: -
J: TRBJ1-2
D: TRBD1
CDR3: CASSYLSTGARSGYTF
DNA: TGTGCCAGCAGTTACCTCTCGACAGGGGCCAGGAGTGGCTACACCTTC

V: TRBV5-8
size: -
J: TRBJ2-3
D: TRBD1
CDR3: CASSLGGQGADTQYF
DNA: TGTGCCAGCAGCTTGGGGGGACAGGGGGCAGATACGCAGTATTTT

V: TRBV5-3
size: -
J: TRBJ2-3
D: TRBD2
CDR3: CARTTSSGDTDTQYF
DNA: TGTGCCAGAACCACCTCTAGCGGAGACACAGATACGCAGTATTTT

V: TRBV15
size: -
J: TRBJ2-3
D: TRBD2
CDR3: CATSRGPGLARPDTQYF
DNA: TGTGCCACCAGCAGGGGACCTGGACTAGCTAGGCCAGATACGCAGTATTTT

V: TRBV5-1
size: -
J: TRBJ2-3
D: TRBD1
CDR3: CASSLGGTAFSTDTQYF
DNA: TGCGCCAGCAGCTTGGGAGGGACAGCTTTTAGCACAGATACGCAGTATTTT

V: TRBV5-8
size: -
J: TRBJ2-3
D: TRBD2
CDR3: CASSGRGLTMIF
DNA: TGTGCCAGCAGCGGGAGGGGACTGACAATGATTTTT

V: TRBV18
size: -
J: TRBJ2-2
D: -
CDR3: CASSSVDPNTGELFF
DNA: TGTGCCAGCTCATCCGTAGATCCGAACACCGGGGAGCTGTTTTTT

V: TRBV27
size: -
J: TRBJ2-7
D: TRBD1
CDR3: CASSPSDRVPAEQYF
DNA: TGTGCCAGCAGTCCCTCGGACAGGGTGCCCGCCGAGCAGTACTTC

V: TRBV7-3
size: -
J: TRBJ2-1
D: TRBD1
CDR3: CASSAEIRGTGGYNEQFF
DNA: TGTGCCAGCAGCGCCGAAATAAGGGGGACAGGGGGCTACAATGAGCAGTTCTTC

V: TRBV4-1
size: -
J: TRBJ2-1
D: TRBD2
CDR3: CASSQAEGLLAGENNEQFF
DNA: TGCGCCAGCAGCCAAGCAGAGGGCCTCCTAGCGGGGGAGAACAATGAGCAGTTCTTC

V: TRBV14
size: -
J: TRBJ1-2
D: TRBD1
CDR3: CASSRQGMGNYGYTF
DNA: TGTGCCAGCAGTCGACAGGGGATGGGGAACTATGGCTACACCTTC

V: TRBV7-9
size: -
J: TRBJ1-6
D: -
CDR3: CSSSSMRGNSYNSPLHF
DNA: TGTTCCAGCAGCTCCATGAGAGGGAACTCCTATAATTCACCCCTCCACTTT

V: TRBV14
size: once
J: TRBJ2-7
D: TRBD2
CDR3: CASSLLAGAAYEQYF
DNA: TGTGCCAGCAGCCTCCTAGCGGGGGCTGCCTACGAGCAGTACTTC

V: TRBV7-9
size: -
J: TRBJ2-1
D: -
CDR3: CATEQGKKGEQFF
DNA: TGTGCCACCGAACAGGGAAAGAAAGGTGAGCAGTTCTTC